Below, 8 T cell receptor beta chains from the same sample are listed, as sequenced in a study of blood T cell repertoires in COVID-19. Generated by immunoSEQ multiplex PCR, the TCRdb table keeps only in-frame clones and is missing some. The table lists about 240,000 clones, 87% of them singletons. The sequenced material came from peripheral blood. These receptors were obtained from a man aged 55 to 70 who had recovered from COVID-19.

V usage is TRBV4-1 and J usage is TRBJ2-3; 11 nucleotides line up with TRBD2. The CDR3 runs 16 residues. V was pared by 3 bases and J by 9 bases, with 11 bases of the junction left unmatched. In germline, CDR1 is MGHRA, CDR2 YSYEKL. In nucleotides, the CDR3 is TGCGCCAGCAGCCATTACGGGATAGCGGGGGGGCAAACGCAGTATTTT. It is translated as CASSHYGIAGGQTQYF.

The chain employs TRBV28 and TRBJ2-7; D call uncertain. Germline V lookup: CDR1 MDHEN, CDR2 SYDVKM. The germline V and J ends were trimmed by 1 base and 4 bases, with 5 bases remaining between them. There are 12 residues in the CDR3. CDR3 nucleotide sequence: TGTGCCAGCAGTTTATCCGGGTACGAGCAGTACGTC. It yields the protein CASSLSGYEQYV.

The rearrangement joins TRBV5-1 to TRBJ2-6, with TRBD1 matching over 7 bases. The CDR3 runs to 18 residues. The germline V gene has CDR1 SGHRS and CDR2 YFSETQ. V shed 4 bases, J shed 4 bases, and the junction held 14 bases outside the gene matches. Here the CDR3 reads CASSQRYMTGQGANVLTF. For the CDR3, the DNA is TGCGCCAGCAGCCAGCGGTATATGACAGGGCAAGGGGCCAACGTCCTGACTTTC. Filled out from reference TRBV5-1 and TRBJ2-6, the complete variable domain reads KAGVTQTPRYLIKTRGQQVTLSCSPISGHRSVSWYQQTPGQGLQFLFEYFSETQRNKGNFPGRFSGRQFSNSRSEMNVSTLELGDSALYLCASSQRYMTGQGANVLTFGAGSRLTVL.

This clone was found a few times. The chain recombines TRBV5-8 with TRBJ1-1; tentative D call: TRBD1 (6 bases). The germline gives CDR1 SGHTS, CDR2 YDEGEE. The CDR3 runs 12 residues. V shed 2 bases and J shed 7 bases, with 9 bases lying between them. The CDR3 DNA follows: TGTGCCAGCAGCTTCGACAGGCTTGAAGCTTTCTTT. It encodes CASSFDRLEAFF.

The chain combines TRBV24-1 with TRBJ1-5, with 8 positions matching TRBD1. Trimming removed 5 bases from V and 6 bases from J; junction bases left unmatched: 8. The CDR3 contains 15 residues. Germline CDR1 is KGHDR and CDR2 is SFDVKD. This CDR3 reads CATSGSQGATQPQHF. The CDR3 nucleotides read TGTGCCACCAGTGGGAGTCAGGGGGCTACTCAGCCCCAGCATTTT.

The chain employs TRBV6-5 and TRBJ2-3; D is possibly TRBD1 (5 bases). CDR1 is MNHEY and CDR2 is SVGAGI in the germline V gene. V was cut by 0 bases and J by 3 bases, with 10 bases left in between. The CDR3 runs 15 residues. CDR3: CASSYSGRVTDTQYF. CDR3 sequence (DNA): TGTGCCAGCAGTTACTCGGGCAGGGTTACAGATACGCAGTATTTT.

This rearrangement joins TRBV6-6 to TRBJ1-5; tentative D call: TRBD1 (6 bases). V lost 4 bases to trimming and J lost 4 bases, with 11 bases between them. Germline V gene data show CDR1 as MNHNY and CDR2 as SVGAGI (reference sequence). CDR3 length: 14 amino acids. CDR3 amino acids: CASSSRTENQPQHF. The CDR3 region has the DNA TGTGCCAGCAGTTCTCGGACAGAGAATCAGCCCCAGCATTTT.

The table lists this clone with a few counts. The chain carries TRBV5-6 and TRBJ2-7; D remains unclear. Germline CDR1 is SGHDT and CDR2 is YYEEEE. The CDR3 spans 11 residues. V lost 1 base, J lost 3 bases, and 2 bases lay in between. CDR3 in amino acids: CASSLYYEQYF. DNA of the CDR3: TGTGCCAGCAGCTTGTACTACGAGCAGTACTTC.